Below are 17 T cell receptor beta chains sequenced from a single sample in a study of spatial heterogeneity in lung cancer. Study outcomes and limitations: Tumoral mutation counts were tracked by counts of expanded intratumoral alpha and beta TCRs.

These TCRs are of unknown antigen specificity. As to time point: sample taken at primary tumor resection. TCRdb passed the 5' RACE reads through MiXCR, listing each CDR3 protein once. The sample has under 15,000 distinct CDR3 sequences; around 5.9% are singletons. The material was lung tumor tissue, obtained at surgery. Receptors originate from a female donor with early-stage non-small cell lung cancer.

This clonotype was found many times. The library was built for alpha chains, so this beta chain is an off-target read and its size means little. This chain joins TRBV6-5 and TRBJ2-7, with D possibly matching TRBD2 (5 bases). The V and J ends lost 4 bases and 9 bases respectively, with 16 bases between them. The CDR3 has 13 residues. Germline CDR1 and CDR2: MNHEY and SVGAGI. DNA of the CDR3: TGTGCCAGCAGTTCGGTGACCGGTCGGGGGCAGTACTTC. Protein: CASSSVTGRGQYF.

This clonotype was counted at least ten times. Within a library made for alpha chains, this beta chain is off target, and its count is uninformative. The chain joins TRBV11-2 to TRBJ2-3; TRBD2 aligns across 8 bases. V lost 2 bases to trimming and J lost 4 bases; unmatched junction nucleotides: 5. The CDR3 consists of 15 residues. CDR1 SGHAT and CDR2 FQNNGV come from the germline V gene. CDR3 nucleotides: TGTGCCAGCAGCTTACGGACTAGCAGTCCAGATACGCAGTATTTT. This translates into CASSLRTSSPDTQYF.

This clonotype was counted many times. The size of this beta chain means little, since it is a stray read in a library made for alpha chains. The V and J genes are TRBV18 and TRBJ2-3, with D perhaps TRBD1 (6 bases). Germline V gives CDR1 KGHSH, CDR2 LQKENI. V lost 5 bases, J lost 5 bases, and 8 bases lay in between. The CDR3 covers 12 residues. CDR3: CASSLQGDTQYF. The CDR3 nucleotides are TGTGCCAGCTCATTACAGGGAGATACGCAGTATTTT.

As regards this clonotype: This beta chain represents an off-target read in a library built for alpha chains; its size is of limited meaning. This chain uses TRBV11-2 with TRBJ2-3; a weak D match, TRBD2 (6 bases). The length of the CDR3 is 16 residues. V lost 2 bases to trimming and J lost 7 bases, with 19 bases between them. The V gene's germline CDR1 is SGHAT and CDR2 FQNNGV. The CDR3 DNA reads as TGTGCCAGCAGCTTAATCTCGTCCCGACTAGGCTATACGCAGTATTTT. It encodes CASSLISSRLGYTQYF.

This clonotype was found many times. This beta chain represents an off-target read in a library built for alpha chains; its size is of limited meaning. The CDR3 region has the DNA TGCGCCAGCAGCCAGACAGGGGGCATCAATCAGCCCCAGCATTTT. Protein product: CASSQTGGINQPQHF. The V call is TRBV5-1, the J call TRBJ1-5; 10 bases agree with TRBD1. Losses at the gene ends were 4 bases for V and 3 bases for J; bases not matched to a gene: 4. Germline CDR1 reads SGHRS; CDR2 reads YFSETQ. CDR3 size: 15 residues.

This clonotype was counted ten times or more. This beta chain was picked up by a library intended for alpha chains and is off target, so its count carries little meaning. The V gene is TRBV7-2, the J gene TRBJ2-3, with D possibly being TRBD2 (6 bases). CDR1 is SGHTA and CDR2 is FQGNSA in the germline V gene. The CDR3 covers 13 residues. V gave up 5 bases and J gave up 5 bases, with 11 bases separating them. The CDR3 sequence: CASSPDYRDTQYF. DNA for the CDR3: TGTGCCAGCAGCCCGGACTATCGAGATACGCAGTATTTT.

This clonotype was counted many times. Being off target in a library aimed at alpha chains, this beta chain has a size of little meaning. CDR3 amino acids: CASSRLRAKDLLHF. The DNA for the CDR3 is TGTGCCAGCAGCCGCCTTAGGGCCAAAGACCTACTCCACTTT. V is TRBV7-9 and J is TRBJ1-6; no firm D call. With 5 bases removed from V and 16 bases from J, the gap between germline ends came to 21 bases. The germline V gene encodes CDR1 SEHNR and CDR2 FQNEAQ (reference sequence). This CDR3 has 14 amino acids. Filled out from reference TRBV7-9 and TRBJ1-6, the complete variable domain reads DTGVSQNPRHKITKRGQNVTFRCDPISEHNRLYWYRQTLGQGPEFLTYFQNEAQLEKSRLLSDRFSAERPKGSFSTLEIQRTEQGDSAMYLCASSRLRAKDLLHFGNGTRLTVT.

This clonotype was seen at least ten times. A read error may account for a junction end that differs from germline. As an off-target read in a library built for alpha chains, this beta chain has a frequency of little significance. The chain combines TRBV6-4 with TRBJ1-1; unclear D gene. CDR1 is MRHNA and CDR2 is SNTAGT in the germline V gene. This CDR3 has 13 residues. The CDR3 loop reads CANSVGGETEAFF. The CDR3 DNA follows: TGTGCCAACAGTGTCGGCGGTGAGACTGAAGCTTTCTTT.

This clonotype has ten or more counts. With the library built for alpha chains, this beta chain is off target and its frequency is not meaningful. The CDR3 nucleotides read TGCGCCAGCAGAGGACCCGTGGATACGCAGTATTTT. Translated: CASRGPVDTQYF. The rearrangement joins TRBV4-1 to TRBJ2-3; D is unclear. The germline CDR1 and CDR2 sequences are MGHRA and YSYEKL. V was trimmed by 6 bases and J by 6 bases, leaving 10 bases between them. This CDR3 comprises 12 residues.

This clonotype was recorded at least ten times. This beta chain lies outside the target of a library built for alpha chains; its clone size means little. CDR3 loop: CASSWRARTYNEQFF. CDR3 sequence (DNA): TGTGCCAGCAGCTGGCGAGCGAGGACCTACAATGAGCAGTTCTTC. This sequence joins TRBV5-6 and TRBJ2-1; D is unresolved. The CDR3 totals 15 residues. Germline V gene lookup returns CDR1 SGHDT and CDR2 YYEEEE. Trimming cost V 3 bases and J 2 bases, with 12 bases left between them.

Ten or more counts support this clonotype. This beta chain is off target for a library built for alpha chains, so its abundance means little. The chain is built from TRBV7-3 and TRBJ2-1; D tentatively reads TRBD1 or TRBD2 (5 bases each). The CDR3 spans 12 residues. V was trimmed by 3 bases and J by 8 bases, leaving 8 bases between them. Germline lookup yields CDR1 SGHTA and CDR2 FQGTGA. The CDR3 here is CASSFQGDEQFF. The CDR3 DNA reads as TGTGCCAGCAGCTTTCAGGGAGATGAGCAGTTCTTC.

This clonotype was detected ten times or more. Within a library made for alpha chains, this beta chain is off target, and its count is uninformative. The rearrangement links TRBV2 to TRBJ1-2, with D perhaps matching TRBD1 (6 bases). V lost 6 bases, J lost 5 bases, and 13 bases lay in between. Per the germline V gene, CDR1 is SNHLY and CDR2 is FYNNEI. The CDR3 is made up of 13 amino acids. This chain's CDR3 is CASRPGHYYGYTF. In nucleotides, the CDR3 is TGTGCCAGCAGACCGGGACACTATTATGGCTACACCTTC.

Many counts were recorded for this clonotype. The library was prepared for alpha chains; this beta chain is a stray read, so its frequency means little. The chain links TRBV13 to TRBJ2-6; D unresolved. The CDR3 length is 14 residues. The V gene lost 3 bases and the J gene lost 4 bases, with 7 bases spanning the gap. Germline loops: CDR1 PRHDT, CDR2 FYEKMQ (reference sequence). In nucleotides, the CDR3 is TGTGCCAGCAGCTTGGACCCCGGGGCCAACGTCCTGACTTTC. Protein product: CASSLDPGANVLTF.

The table lists this clonotype with many counts. Since the library was made to target alpha chains, this beta chain is a stray read and its abundance is not meaningful. V and J are TRBV28 and TRBJ1-6; a possible D gene is TRBD1 (6 bases). V lost 2 bases and J lost 10, with 15 bases in between. CDR1 and CDR2 (germline): MDHEN, SYDVKM. This CDR3 is 15 amino acids long. The CDR3 nucleotides are TGTGCCAGCAGTTTACCGGGGGGGCTAGGGTCACCCCTCCACTTT. As protein: CASSLPGGLGSPLHF.

This clonotype was observed many times. Because the library targeted alpha chains, this beta chain is an off-target read whose size means little. The V call is TRBV5-4, the J call TRBJ1-1; no definite D call. The CDR3 is made up of 14 amino acids. V lost 2 bases and J lost 7, with 15 bases in between. The germline V gene has CDR1 SGHNT and CDR2 YYREEE (reference sequence). DNA of the CDR3: TGTGCCAGCAGCTTTCTGGGTCCATCGGGTGAAGCTTTCTTT. It encodes CASSFLGPSGEAFF.

This clonotype was picked up many times. This beta chain turned up in a library designed for alpha chains; as an off-target read, its abundance says little. The chain carries TRBV20-1 and TRBJ2-7; 10 bases are shared with TRBD2. CDR1 and CDR2 (germline): DFQATT, SNEGSKA (reference sequence). Unmatched junction bases numbered 8, after V lost 6 bases and J lost 6 bases. This CDR3 contains 13 residues. The CDR3 nucleotides are TGCAGTGCCATCGGACTAGCGGCGGGCGAGCAGTACTTC. As protein: CSAIGLAAGEQYF.

The sample holds many counts of this clonotype. As an off-target read in a library built for alpha chains, this beta chain has a frequency of little significance. The chain joins TRBV12-3 or TRBV12-4 to TRBJ2-1, with TRBD1 matching over 7 bases. The CDR3 spans 12 residues. Trimming took 6 bases from V and 13 from J; bases not matched to a gene: 9. The CDR3 bases are TGTGCCAGCAGCCTCGTAGGGGGCTCTCAGTTCTTC. This encodes CASSLVGGSQFF.